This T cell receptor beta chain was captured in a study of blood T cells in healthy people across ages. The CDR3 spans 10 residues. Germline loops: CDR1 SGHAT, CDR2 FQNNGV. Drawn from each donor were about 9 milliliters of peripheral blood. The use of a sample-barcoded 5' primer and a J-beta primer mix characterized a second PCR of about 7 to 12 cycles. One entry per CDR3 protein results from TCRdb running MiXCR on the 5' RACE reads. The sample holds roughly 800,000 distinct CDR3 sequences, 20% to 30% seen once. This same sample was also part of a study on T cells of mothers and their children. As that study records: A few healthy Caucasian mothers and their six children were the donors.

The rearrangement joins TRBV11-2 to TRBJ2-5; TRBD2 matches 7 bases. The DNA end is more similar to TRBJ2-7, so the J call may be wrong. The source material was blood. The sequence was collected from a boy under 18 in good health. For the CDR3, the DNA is TGTGCCATTGGGGGGGACGAGCAGTACTTC. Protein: CAIGGDEQYF.